The rows below give T cell receptor beta chains drawn from one sample of a study of T cells expressing NK-cell markers. From its re-call of the 5' RACE reads, TCRdb lists each CDR3 protein once, without DNA. The ten top clones account for 1.4% to 1.5%, within a sample of some 460,000 distinct CDR3 sequences. Source material: blood T cells: a sorted CD56 or NKG2C T cell subset, CD4+ or CD8+ T cells, or bulk PBMC T cells (not recorded which). The receptor set was obtained from a woman between 50 and 59 years old in good health. Each CDR3 is given with its conserved first and last residue.

cdr3_aa j_call v_call
CASSQYTGTGISPLHF TRBJ1-6 TRBV14
CASRYFGEAFF TRBJ1-1 TRBV6-6
CSVGGTQDNYGYTF TRBJ1-2 TRBV29-1
CASSSAGASTGELFF TRBJ2-2 TRBV11-2
CSARAGPRDEQFF TRBJ2-1 TRBV20-1
CASSQGTGSSPLHF TRBJ1-6 TRBV3-1
CASSSTSGHPQFF TRBJ2-1 TRBV9
CSVEAGPTEQFF TRBJ2-1 TRBV29-1
CASSVVSGGVYEQFF TRBJ2-1 TRBV28
CASSHVLAGDNEQFF TRBJ2-1 TRBV5-1
CATGESGNTIYF TRBJ1-3 TRBV6-1
CASSEALRTQYF TRBJ2-5 TRBV2